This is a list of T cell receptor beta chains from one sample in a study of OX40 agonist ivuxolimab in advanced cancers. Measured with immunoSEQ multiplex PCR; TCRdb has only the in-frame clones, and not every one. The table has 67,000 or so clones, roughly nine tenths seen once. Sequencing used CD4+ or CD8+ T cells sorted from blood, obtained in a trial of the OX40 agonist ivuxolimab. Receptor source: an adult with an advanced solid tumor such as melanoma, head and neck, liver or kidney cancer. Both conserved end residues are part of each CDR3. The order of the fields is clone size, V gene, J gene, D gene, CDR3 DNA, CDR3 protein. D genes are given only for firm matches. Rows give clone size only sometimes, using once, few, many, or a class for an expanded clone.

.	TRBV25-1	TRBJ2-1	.	TGTGCCAGCAGTGAACTTTCATCACTGAGCTCCTACAATGAGCAGTTCTTC	CASSELSSLSSYNEQFF
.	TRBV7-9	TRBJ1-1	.	TGTGCCACCCGGATAGGCATGAACACTGAAGCTTTCTTT	CATRIGMNTEAFF
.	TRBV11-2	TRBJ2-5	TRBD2	TGTGCCAGCAGCTTAGAACTTGCGGGGGGAAGGGAGACCCAGTACTTC	CASSLELAGGRETQYF
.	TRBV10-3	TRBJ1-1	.	TGTGCCATCAGTGAGTCGACAGGGAACACTGAAGCTTTCTTT	CAISESTGNTEAFF
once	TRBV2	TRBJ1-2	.	TGTGCCATCGAGGCCTCTGGGGATGATGGCTACACCTTC	CAIEASGDDGYTF
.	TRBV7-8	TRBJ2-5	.	TGTGCCAGCACCCCGGAGGGGGAGACCCAGTACTTC	CASTPEGETQYF
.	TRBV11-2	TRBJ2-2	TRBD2	TGTGCCAGCAGCCGCCCGGGCGGGGGGGCCTTCACCGGGGAGCTGTTTTTT	CASSRPGGGAFTGELFF
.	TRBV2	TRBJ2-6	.	TGTGCCAGCAGTCGCAACACTCCCTCTGGGGCCAACGTCCTGACTTTC	CASSRNTPSGANVLTF
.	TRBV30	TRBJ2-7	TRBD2	TGTGCCTGGAGTCGCGGGGGGGCCACGTCCTACGAGCAGTACTTC	CAWSRGGATSYEQYF
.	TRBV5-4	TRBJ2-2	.	TGTGCCAGCAGCTCTGGAGGGAACCAGAACACCGGGGAGCTGTTTTTT	CASSSGGNQNTGELFF
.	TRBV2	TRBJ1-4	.	TGTGCCAGCAGTGAGACGGGGGGCTTTAATGAAAAACTGTTTTTT	CASSETGGFNEKLFF
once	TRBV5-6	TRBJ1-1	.	TGTGCCAGCAGCCTACAGGGCACTGAAGCTTTCTTT	CASSLQGTEAFF
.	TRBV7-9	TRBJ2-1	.	TGTGCCAGCAGCTCGAATTGGCCGGGCTACAATGAGCAGTTCTTC	CASSSNWPGYNEQFF
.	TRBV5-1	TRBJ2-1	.	TGCGCCAGCAGCTTAAACAATGAGCAGTTCTTC	CASSLNNEQFF
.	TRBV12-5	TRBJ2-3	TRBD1	TGTGCTAGTGGTTTGGTACTCCCCTGGACAGGGTGGACAGATACGCAGTATTTT	CASGLVLPWTGWTDTQYF
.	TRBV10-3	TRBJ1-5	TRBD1	TGTGCCATCAGTGAGTCTCAGGGGGCGAGCGGCAATCAGCCCCAGCATTTT	CAISESQGASGNQPQHF
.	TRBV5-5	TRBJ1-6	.	TGTGCCAGCAGCTTCTTTGTAGACAAGGATTCACCCCTCCACTTT	CASSFFVDKDSPLHF
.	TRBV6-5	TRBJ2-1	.	TGTGCCAGCAGCCCCGGGACTTTTTACAATGAGCAGTTCTTC	CASSPGTFYNEQFF
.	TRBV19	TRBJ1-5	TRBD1	TGTGCCAGTAGTTCCCGACAGGGTGTTAGCAATCAGCCCCAGCATTTT	CASSSRQGVSNQPQHF
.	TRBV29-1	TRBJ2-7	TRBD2	TGCATAAAAGGGGGGAGCGGGGGGGTGTGGGAGCAGTACTTC	CIKGGSGGVWEQYF
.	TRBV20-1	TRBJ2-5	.	TGCAGTGCTGACCTACGAGAGACCCAGTACTTC	CSADLRETQYF